One T cell receptor (beta chain) is described in this entry. Its cognate antigen is unknown. The data were produced by immunoSEQ multiplex PCR, yet TCRdb's version contains in-frame clones alone and is incomplete. This table holds 60,000 to 85,000 clones, over 70% found once. The data stem from a study of vaccination effects on CD4 cells after COVID-19. The CDR3 extends over 15 amino acids. V was cut by 3 bases and J by 5 bases, with 13 bases left in between. Germline V gives CDR1 LNHDA, CDR2 SQIVND (reference sequence). ViraFEST assay sequencing came after antigen-specific CD4+ T cells were expanded with viral peptide pools. After about 10 days in culture, the CD4+ T cells were isolated. BNT162b2 vaccine or mRNA-1273 vaccine was given to participants in two doses. Some 2 million PBMC were placed in each well, which was supplemented with 10 IU/ml IL-2 and 7.5 to 10 ug/ml peptides.

The sequencing used CD4+ T cells from PBMCs cultured with HCoV-229E spike peptides, collected after COVID-19 vaccination. This TCR was recovered from a human donor who received a COVID-19 vaccine. V and J are TRBV19 and TRBJ1-4; maybe TRBD1 (5 bases). The CDR3 sequence: CASSMVKGRNEKLFF. The DNA of the CDR3 is TGTGCCAGTAGTATGGTAAAGGGGCGGAATGAAAAACTGTTTTTT.